This passage covers 21 T cell receptor beta chains from one sample sequenced in a study of shared clonotypes between healthy human individuals. Assay used: immunoSEQ multiplex PCR; TCRdb lists only in-frame clones, some missing. The profile shows approximately 640,000 clones, around 72% of them singletons. Sequencing used memory CD4+ T cells sorted from blood. Indicated subset: CD45RA-negative fraction. The receptor set was obtained from a woman under 40 in good health.

This clone was counted between two and nine times. V gene TRBV5-1 combines with J gene TRBJ1-4; 7 bases line up with TRBD1. The CDR3 is 14 residues long. Germline V gene lookup returns CDR1 SGHRS and CDR2 YFSETQ. The J segment lost 3 bases and the V segment lost 4 bases, leaving 3 bases of the junction unmatched. The CDR3 DNA is TGCGCCAGCAGCGGCAGGGGGTCTAATGAAAAACTGTTTTTT. Amino acid sequence: CASSGRGSNEKLFF.

This clone was counted at least ten times. The sample has other DNA sequences that encode this CDR3 too. This rearrangement joins TRBV2 to TRBJ2-5, with 9 bases identical to TRBD1. CDR3 length: 12 residues. With 6 bases clipped from V and 5 bases from J, the junction kept 1 base outside the gene matches. The germline gives CDR1 SNHLY, CDR2 FYNNEI. CDR3 amino acids: CASRGQGETQYF. The CDR3 DNA follows: TGTGCCAGCAGAGGACAGGGGGAGACCCAGTACTTC.

The chain joins TRBV11-3 to TRBJ2-1; tentative D call: TRBD2 (6 bases). With 5 bases removed from V and 4 bases from J, the gap between germline ends came to 15 bases. CDR3 length: 15 amino acids. CDR1 and CDR2 (germline): SGHNT, YENEEA. The CDR3 coding sequence is TGTGCCAGCAGCAAAGGAGGGCGCGGATACAATGAGCAGTTCTTC. Protein sequence: CASSKGGRGYNEQFF.

CDR3 DNA sequence: TGCGCCAGCAGCTTGCCCAGGAGCTCTGGAAACACCATATATTTT. Its protein is CASSLPRSSGNTIYF. The J gene is TRBJ1-3, the V gene TRBV5-1; the D is unclear. CDR1 and CDR2 from the germline V gene are SGHRS and YFSETQ. The CDR3 spans 15 residues. V gave up 1 base and J gave up 0 bases, with 8 bases separating them.

This clone was counted a single time. This chain joins TRBV28 and TRBJ1-1, with D possibly matching TRBD1 (6 bases). The CDR3 totals 14 residues. Trimming removed 3 bases from V and 0 bases from J, with 8 bases in between. Germline loops: CDR1 MDHEN, CDR2 SYDVKM. The CDR3 DNA sequence: TGTGCCAGCAGTTTGGGGACAATGAACACTGAAGCTTTCTTT. Encoded protein: CASSLGTMNTEAFF.

The genes are TRBV27 and TRBJ1-4; D remains ambiguous. The CDR3 is made up of 15 amino acids. V gave up 4 bases and J gave up 7 bases, with 16 bases separating them. Looked up from germline, CDR1 is MNHEY and CDR2 is SMNVEV (reference sequence). Here the CDR3 reads CASSSLGGSIEKLFF. The CDR3 DNA is TGTGCCAGCAGTTCCCTAGGAGGATCTATTGAAAAACTGTTTTTT.

This clone was counted a few times. The chain joins TRBV2 to TRBJ1-1, with 10 nucleotides matching TRBD1. The V segment lost 6 bases and the J segment 11 bases; nucleotides outside the gene matches: 9. Germline V gene data show CDR1 as SNHLY and CDR2 as FYNNEI. This CDR3 has 13 residues. This chain's CDR3 is CASSPRDRGLAFF. The CDR3 nucleotides are TGTGCCAGCAGCCCCCGGGACAGGGGACTGGCTTTCTTT.

Here the CDR3 reads CASSSQGINTEAFF. The CDR3 DNA follows: TGTGCCAGCAGCTCACAGGGTATCAACACTGAAGCTTTCTTT. The genes are TRBV5-4 and TRBJ1-1, with D tentatively TRBD1 (6 bases). Trimming took 3 bases from V and 2 from J, leaving 11 bases between them. Germline V gene lookup returns CDR1 SGHNT and CDR2 YYREEE (reference sequence). The CDR3 is 14 amino acids.

This clone was picked up one time. The V call is TRBV28, the J call TRBJ2-1; D is perhaps TRBD1 or TRBD2 (5 bases each). V lost 5 bases to trimming and J lost 13 bases, with 15 bases between them. This CDR3 is built from 12 residues. Germline values: CDR1 MDHEN, CDR2 SYDVKM. CDR3 protein: CASSTWDRFQFF. Written as DNA, the CDR3 is TGTGCCAGCAGTACCTGGGACCGCTTCCAGTTCTTC.

This chain uses TRBV21-1 with TRBJ2-6. TRBV21-1 is annotated as a pseudogene. CDR3 length equals 16 residues. CDR3: CASSKDRDLGANVLTF. For the CDR3, the DNA is TGTGCCAGCAGCAAAGACCGGGACCTCGGGGCCAACGTCCTGACTTTC.

The chain couples TRBV11-2 to TRBJ2-3; 7 nucleotides line up with TRBD2. This CDR3 region has 18 residues. The germline V gene has CDR1 SGHAT and CDR2 FQNNGV. The V gene end was trimmed by 2 bases and the J gene end by 4 bases; junction bases not matched to a gene: 15. CDR3 sequence (DNA): TGTGCCAGCAGCTTAAGGGAGGGCTCCAATCGGATCGCAGATACGCAGTATTTT. It translates to CASSLREGSNRIADTQYF.

V gene TRBV10-2 combines with J gene TRBJ1-5, with no clear D. This CDR3 region has 14 residues. V was pared by 3 bases and J by 7 bases, with 13 bases between. Germline CDR1 and CDR2: WSHSY and SAAADI. CDR3 loop: CASSEISVGQPQHF. CDR3 bases: TGCGCCAGCAGTGAAATCAGCGTTGGGCAGCCCCAGCATTTT.

This clone was seen at least ten times. V is TRBV25-1 and J is TRBJ2-5, with TRBD1 as a possible D gene (6 bases). The V gene's germline CDR1 is MGHDK and CDR2 SYGVNS. This CDR3 has 13 residues. The V end lost 4 bases, the J end lost 5 bases, and 11 bases lay between the germline ends. CDR3 region: CASSGTGWETQYF. CDR3 sequence (DNA): TGTGCCAGCAGTGGTACAGGGTGGGAGACCCAGTACTTC.

As for this clone: The sample holds other DNA sequences that translate to the same CDR3. The chain recombines TRBV6-1 with TRBJ1-5; weak D call: TRBD1 (5 bases). The CDR3 extends over 14 amino acids. Germline V gives CDR1 MNHNS, CDR2 SASEGT. The V and J ends lost 2 bases and 6 bases respectively, with 11 bases between them. CDR3 residues: CASSESGGSQPQHF. The DNA of the CDR3 is TGTGCCAGCAGTGAATCTGGGGGAAGTCAGCCCCAGCATTTT.

This sequence joins TRBV7-3 and TRBJ1-1; D is perhaps TRBD1 (5 bases). Trimming took 2 bases from V and 4 from J, leaving 8 bases between them. This CDR3 region has 13 residues. Looked up from germline, CDR1 is SGHTA and CDR2 is FQGTGA. This CDR3 is CASSLGGSTEAFF. The CDR3 nucleotides are TGTGCCAGCAGCTTAGGGGGTAGCACTGAAGCTTTCTTT.

The chain combines TRBV27 with TRBJ2-7; no reliable D call. Trimming removed 4 bases at V and 0 bases at J, with 16 bases between. This CDR3 is 16 amino acids long. Germline-derived CDR1 and CDR2 are MNHEY and SMNVEV (reference sequence). The CDR3 sequence is CASSSKSHHPSYEQYF. In DNA form, the CDR3 reads TGTGCCAGCAGTTCCAAGTCCCATCACCCCTCCTACGAGCAGTACTTC.

This clone was observed a few times. The chain is built from TRBV28 and TRBJ2-1, with 7 bases fitting TRBD1. CDR1 MDHEN and CDR2 SYDVKM come from the germline V gene. V shed 3 bases and J 1 base; nucleotides not matched to a gene: 3. This CDR3 spans 15 amino acids. The CDR3 loop is CASSFVQGSYNEQFF. CDR3 coding DNA: TGTGCCAGCAGTTTCGTACAGGGGTCCTACAATGAGCAGTTCTTC.

This sequence joins TRBV5-1 and TRBJ1-1; weak D call: TRBD1 (5 bases). V lost 0 bases to trimming and J lost 1 base, with 10 bases between them. CDR3 length: 15 amino acids. Germline CDR1 and CDR2: SGHRS and YFSETQ. The CDR3 DNA reads as TGCGCCAGCAGCTTGGGGACAAACGGGAACACTGAAGCTTTCTTT. Amino acids: CASSLGTNGNTEAFF.

The V and J genes are TRBV28 and TRBJ2-5; 8 bases fit TRBD2. Germline lookup yields CDR1 MDHEN and CDR2 SYDVKM. V dropped 4 bases and J dropped 9; count of bases not matched to a gene: 10. This CDR3 is built from 14 residues. CDR3 amino acids: CASSSPGLGTPQYF. In nucleotides, the CDR3 is TGTGCCAGCAGTTCACCGGGACTAGGTACTCCCCAGTACTTC.

The chain carries TRBV10-1 and TRBJ2-1; D is perhaps TRBD1 (5 bases). There are 15 residues in the CDR3. The V end lost 3 bases, the J end lost 0 bases, and 9 bases lay between the germline ends. Germline CDR1 WNHNN, CDR2 SYGVQD (reference sequence). Here the CDR3 DNA reads TGCGCCAGCAGTGATGGGGCTAGCTCCTACAATGAGCAGTTCTTC. As protein: CASSDGASSYNEQFF.

The J gene is TRBJ2-3, the V gene TRBV15; no clear D gene. The CDR3 is made up of 15 amino acids. Germline V lookup: CDR1 LNHNV, CDR2 YYDKDF (reference sequence). Trimming took 0 bases from V and 4 from J, leaving 11 bases between them. Here the CDR3 reads CATSRDPGEADTQYF. In nucleotides, the CDR3 is TGTGCCACCAGCAGAGATCCCGGAGAGGCAGATACGCAGTATTTT. Supplemented by reference TRBV15 and TRBJ2-3, the full variable domain reads DAMVIQNPRYQVTQFGKPVTLSCSQTLNHNVMYWYQQKSSQAPKLLFHYYDKDFNNEADTPDNFQSRRPNTSFCFLDIRSPGLGDTAMYLCATSRDPGEADTQYFGPGTRLTVL.